A selection of T cell receptor beta chains follows, all from one sample in a study of siplizumab effects on memory and regulatory T cells. Some clones are missing from TCRdb's copy, which holds only in-frame ones; the method was immunoSEQ multiplex PCR. The table shows 60,000 to 70,000 clones, with approximately 89% occurring only once. The sample was Tregs sorted from blood. Receptor source: a human donor in good health. Each CDR3 is given with its conserved first and last residue. The D gene is left open where the match is weak.

j_gene | v_gene | d_gene | CDR3nt | CDR3aa
TRBJ1-1 | TRBV15 | TRBD1 | TGTGCCACCAGCAGTAATGGACAGGGCCACACTGAAGCTTTCTTT | CATSSNGQGHTEAFF
TRBJ2-3 | TRBV9 | - | TGTGCCAGCAGCGTAGGGGGGGGCTGGGGTAGCCCAGATACGCAGTATTTT | CASSVGGGWGSPDTQYF
TRBJ2-2 | TRBV6-5 | - | TGTGCCAGCAGTCACTTCACCGGGGAGCTGTTTTTT | CASSHFTGELFF
TRBJ2-2 | TRBV4-1 | TRBD2 | TGCGCCAGCAGCCATATAGCGGGACCGTCGAACACCGGGGAGCTGTTTTTT | CASSHIAGPSNTGELFF
TRBJ2-7 | TRBV25-1 | TRBD1 | TGTGCCAGCAGTAAAAGGGACAGGGGATCCGAGCAGTACTTC | CASSKRDRGSEQYF
TRBJ1-1 | TRBV2 | - | TGTGCCAGCAGTGAAGGTGTATGGCCTGAAGCTTTCTTT | CASSEGVWPEAFF
TRBJ2-5 | TRBV10-3 | TRBD2 | TGTGCCATCAGTGAGTCAGGACTAGCGGAGACCCAGTACTTC | CAISESGLAETQYF
TRBJ2-5 | TRBV27 | - | TGTGCCAGCAGTTTATCGCGGGATTCAGGGACCCAGTACTTC | CASSLSRDSGTQYF
TRBJ2-1 | TRBV5-4 | TRBD2 | TGTGCCAGCAGCCCAGCGGGAGTAGGGGGAAATGAGCAGTTCTTC | CASSPAGVGGNEQFF
TRBJ2-5 | TRBV7-2 | - | TGTGCCAGCAGCTTAGGGAGGGGCGGAGAGACCCAGTACTTC | CASSLGRGGETQYF
TRBJ1-3 | TRBV6-1 | - | TGTGCCAGCAGTGAAGCGCGTGGAGGGCTGGGAAACACCATATATTTT | CASSEARGGLGNTIYF
TRBJ1-4 | TRBV7-9 | - | TGTGCCAGCAGCTTCGGCGCCCCGGGAAAACTGTTTTTT | CASSFGAPGKLFF
TRBJ2-7 | TRBV2 | TRBD1 | TGTGCCAGCAGAGACCCCGGGACAGGGGGCATCTACGAGCAGTACTTC | CASRDPGTGGIYEQYF
TRBJ1-1 | TRBV7-3 | - | TGTGCCAGCAGCGCCAGGGCGGGCACTGAAGCTTTCTTT | CASSARAGTEAFF
TRBJ2-3 | TRBV5-1 | TRBD1 | TGCGCCAGCAGCTCCCAACCGGGACAGCAGACAGATACGCAGTATTTT | CASSSQPGQQTDTQYF
TRBJ2-3 | TRBV5-4 | - | TGTGCCAGCAGCTTGATGGCGGGGCTCACAGATACGCAGTATTTT | CASSLMAGLTDTQYF
TRBJ2-3 | TRBV5-1 | TRBD2 | TGCGCCAGCAGCTTTTGGACTAGCGGTAGCACAGATACGCAGTATTTT | CASSFWTSGSTDTQYF
TRBJ2-1 | TRBV27 | - | TGTGCCAGCAGTCCGTGGAAGGGCGGTGAGGGTGAGCAGTTCTTC | CASSPWKGGEGEQFF
TRBJ2-7 | TRBV18 | - | TGTGCCAGCTCACAATCGGAGAGAGGCGAGCAGTACTTC | CASSQSERGEQYF
TRBJ2-2 | TRBV5-4 | - | TGTGCCAGCAGCCAGACGGGATCCACCGGGGAGCTGTTTTTT | CASSQTGSTGELFF
TRBJ2-1 | TRBV28 | TRBD1 | TGTGCCAGCAGGCAAGCGGGACAGGGACCCTACAATGAGCAGTTCTTC | CASRQAGQGPYNEQFF
TRBJ2-1 | TRBV4-1 | - | TGCGCCAGCAGCCAAGAAGGGGGGAATGAGCAGTTCTTC | CASSQEGGNEQFF
TRBJ2-7 | TRBV7-9 | TRBD1 | TGTGCCAGCAGCTTCCCGGCCGGGACAGGGGCCTACGAGCAGTACTTC | CASSFPAGTGAYEQYF
TRBJ2-1 | TRBV28 | - | TGTGCCAGCACCCGGTTTAATGAGCAGTTCTTC | CASTRFNEQFF
TRBJ2-3 | TRBV30 | TRBD1 | TGTGCCTGGAGTCCTGGGACAGGGACGCAGTATTTT | CAWSPGTGTQYF